This passage covers 12 T cell receptor beta chains from one sample sequenced in a study of T cell responses to AZD1222 COVID-19 vaccine. TCRdb keeps only in-frame clones here, not all; method: immunoSEQ multiplex PCR. The repertoire holds about 81,000 clones, with roughly 90% as singletons. The specimen comprised peripheral blood, sampled 28 days after the second AZD1222 dose. Every receptor here comes from an adult who received the AZD1222 COVID-19 vaccine.

The chain employs TRBV4-2 and TRBJ1-2, with TRBD1 matching 7 bases. V shed 0 bases and J 8 bases; nucleotides not matched to a gene: 6. This CDR3 has 14 amino acids. From germline, CDR1 is LGHNA and CDR2 YNFKEQ. The CDR3, as DNA: TGTGCCAGCAGCCAAGATACAGGGGCGCAAGGCTACACCTTC. Protein: CASSQDTGAQGYTF.

The chain is built from TRBV4-1 and TRBJ2-5; no reliable D call. CDR1 MGHRA and CDR2 YSYEKL come from the germline V gene. CDR3 length: 12 amino acids. Between the trimmed V and J ends, which lost 4 bases and 4 bases, there was a span of 7 bases. In DNA form, the CDR3 reads TGCGCCAGCAGCCTACCTACAGAGACCCAGTACTTC. Amino acid sequence: CASSLPTETQYF.

V gene TRBV5-1 combines with J gene TRBJ2-1; tentative D call: TRBD2 (6 bases). This CDR3 has 13 amino acids. The V gene lost 4 bases and the J gene lost 7 bases, with 12 bases spanning the gap. Germline V lookup: CDR1 SGHRS, CDR2 YFSETQ. This chain's CDR3 is CASSPGTSNEQFF. The CDR3 DNA is TGCGCCAGCAGCCCCGGGACTTCGAATGAGCAGTTCTTC.

V is TRBV20-1 and J is TRBJ2-7; 13 nucleotides agree with TRBD2. The CDR3 is 16 residues long. The germline V gene has CDR1 DFQATT and CDR2 SNEGSKA (reference sequence). Trimming removed 3 bases from V and 0 bases from J; junction bases left unmatched: 5. CDR3 sequence (DNA): TGCAGTGCTAGTGATGGGACTAGCGGGGTCTCCTACGAGCAGTACTTC. Translation: CSASDGTSGVSYEQYF.

This chain uses TRBV7-9 with TRBJ2-5, with TRBD2 as a possible D gene (5 bases). CDR1 is SEHNR, CDR2 FQNEAQ, per germline (reference sequence). Trimming pared 2 bases from V and 5 bases from J, leaving 15 bases between. The CDR3 runs to 15 residues. The DNA for the CDR3 is TGTGCCAGCAGCTTAAGGCTCGGGGTTGGGGAGACCCAGTACTTC. This sequence encodes CASSLRLGVGETQYF.

J is TRBJ2-2 and V is TRBV7-9; TRBD2 matches at 7 bases. The CDR3 is 15 residues long. Germline lookup yields CDR1 SEHNR and CDR2 FQNEAQ (reference sequence). The junction had 2 bases not matched to a gene; V was cut back by 3 bases and J by 1 base. CDR3 coding DNA: TGTGCCAGCAGCTTTGGCGGGAGGAACACCGGGGAGCTGTTTTTT. This gives the protein CASSFGGRNTGELFF.

CDR3: CASSPGQGEAYEQYF. CDR3 nucleotide sequence: TGTGCCAGCTCACCCGGCCAGGGTGAGGCCTACGAGCAGTACTTC. This chain connects TRBV18 to TRBJ2-7, with D possibly TRBD1 on 5 matching bases. The CDR3 consists of 15 residues. With 3 bases removed from V and 2 bases from J, the gap between germline ends came to 14 bases. Germline V gene sequence: CDR1 KGHSH, CDR2 LQKENI. Together with reference TRBV18 and TRBJ2-7, the CDR3 gives the full variable domain: NAGVMQNPRHLVRRRGQEARLRCSPMKGHSHVYWYRQLPEEGLKFMVYLQKENIIDESGMPKERFSAEFPKEGPSILRIQQVVRGDSAAYFCASSPGQGEAYEQYFGPGTRLTVT.

This chain connects TRBV27 to TRBJ2-3; no firm D call. Germline V gene sequence: CDR1 MNHEY, CDR2 SMNVEV (reference sequence). The CDR3 totals 13 residues. The V gene lost 5 bases and the J gene lost 5 bases, with 11 bases spanning the gap. CDR3 region: CASSKWTGDTQYF. CDR3 DNA sequence: TGTGCCAGCAGTAAGTGGACGGGAGATACGCAGTATTTT.

The rearrangement joins TRBV21-1 to TRBJ2-1. TRBV21-1 is reported as a pseudogene. The CDR3 length is 18 residues. The CDR3 bases are TGTGCCAGCAGCAGTTTAGACCCCGTGGCAGTAACTTACAATGAGCAGTTCTTC. Protein product: CASSSLDPVAVTYNEQFF.

The genes are TRBV20-1 and TRBJ2-7; TRBD1 aligns across 7 bases. CDR3 size: 17 residues. V gave up 3 bases and J gave up 2 bases; unmatched junction bases: 16. The germline V gene encodes CDR1 DFQATT and CDR2 SNEGSKA (reference sequence). CDR3: CSASAFRDRPRTYEQYF. CDR3 nucleotide sequence: TGCAGTGCTAGTGCCTTTAGGGACAGACCTAGAACCTACGAGCAGTACTTC.

The chain carries TRBV5-8 and TRBJ2-2; 7 bases agree with TRBD2. The CDR3 runs 18 residues. The germline V gene encodes CDR1 SGHTS and CDR2 YDEGEE. V was pared by 5 bases and J by 1 base, with 14 bases of the junction left unmatched. The CDR3 DNA is TGTGCCAGCAGAGCCCGTGGTGCGGGAGATTGGAACACCGGGGAGCTGTTTTTT. Translating it yields CASRARGAGDWNTGELFF.

This clone was found once. V is TRBV11-2 and J is TRBJ2-1; TRBD1 is a possible D gene (6 bases). Germline CDR1 SGHAT, CDR2 FQNNGV. The length of the CDR3 is 15 residues. V lost 5 bases and J lost 2, with 13 bases in between. This CDR3 reads CASSPGDTPYNEQFF. The CDR3 bases are TGTGCCAGCAGCCCCGGGGACACCCCCTACAATGAGCAGTTCTTC.